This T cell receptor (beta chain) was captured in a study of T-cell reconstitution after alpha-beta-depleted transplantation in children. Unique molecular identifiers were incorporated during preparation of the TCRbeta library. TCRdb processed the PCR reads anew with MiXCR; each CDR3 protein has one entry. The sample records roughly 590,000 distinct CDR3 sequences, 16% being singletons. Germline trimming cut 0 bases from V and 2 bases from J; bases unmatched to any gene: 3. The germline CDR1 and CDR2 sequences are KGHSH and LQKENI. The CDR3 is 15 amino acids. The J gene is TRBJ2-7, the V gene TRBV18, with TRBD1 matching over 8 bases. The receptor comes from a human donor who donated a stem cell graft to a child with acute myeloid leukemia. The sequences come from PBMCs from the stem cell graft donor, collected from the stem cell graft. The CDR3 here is CASSPPGTGTYEQYF. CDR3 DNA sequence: TGTGCCAGCTCACCACCGGGGACAGGCACCTACGAGCAGTACTTC.